Given below is one T cell receptor beta chain in context. The same CDR3 arises from other DNA sequences in this sample as well. This CDR3 region has 13 residues. Germline V gene data show CDR1 as MNHEY and CDR2 as SVGAGI. V was shortened by 2 bases and J by 4 bases, with 8 bases between the two germline ends. The assay was immunoSEQ multiplex PCR, and TCRdb's table has in-frame clones only and misses some. The data contain under 450,000 clones, approximately 88% of them singletons. This entry is derived from a study of blood T cell repertoires in COVID-19. This sequence was found in a woman aged 45-65 years with COVID-19, enrolled during active disease. V and J are TRBV6-5 and TRBJ1-2; weak D call: TRBD1 (5 bases). What was sequenced was peripheral blood. The CDR3 region is CASSYDRTYGYTF. CDR3 bases: TGTGCCAGCAGTTACGACAGAACCTATGGCTACACCTTC.